These 29 T cell receptor beta chains were sequenced from one sample in a study of shared clonotypes between healthy human individuals. The method was immunoSEQ multiplex PCR; TCRdb's version includes in-frame clones alone and lacks a portion of them. The table has about 2.4 million clones, roughly nine tenths seen once. Input material: naive CD4+ T cells sorted from blood. Subset indicated: CD45RA+ positively selected. The receptors originated from a man between 18 and 35 years old in good health.

The chain employs TRBV11-2 and TRBJ1-5, with TRBD1 as a possible D gene (6 bases). The V gene lost 8 bases and the J gene lost 4 bases, with 12 bases spanning the gap. The CDR3 is made up of 13 amino acids. CDR1 is SGHAT, CDR2 FQNNGV, per germline. The CDR3: CASRGGQNQPQHF. DNA of the CDR3: TGTGCCAGCCGCGGGGGGCAGAATCAGCCCCAGCATTTT.

The chain employs TRBV9 and TRBJ2-1; D may be TRBD2 (6 bases). Germline CDR1 is SGDLS and CDR2 is YYNGEE. The length of the CDR3 is 13 residues. Between the trimmed V and J ends, which lost 5 bases and 3 bases, there was a span of 9 bases. The CDR3 sequence is CASRAGSYNEQFF. CDR3 bases: TGTGCCAGCAGGGCGGGGAGCTACAATGAGCAGTTCTTC.

The chain employs TRBV4-1 and TRBJ2-7; D not certain. Germline values: CDR1 MGHRA, CDR2 YSYEKL. The germline V and J ends were trimmed by 4 bases and 7 bases, with 8 bases remaining between them. CDR3 length: 11 residues. The CDR3 nucleotides read TGCGCCAGCAGCCGGTTGGGGGAGCAGTACTTC. It translates to CASSRLGEQYF.

J is TRBJ2-5 and V is TRBV28, with TRBD2 matching over 11 bases. From germline, CDR1 is MDHEN and CDR2 SYDVKM. This CDR3 contains 18 residues. V dropped 4 bases and J dropped 0; count of bases not matched to a gene: 10. CDR3 protein: CASSYTLAGGPDQETQYF. CDR3 DNA: TGTGCCAGCAGTTATACCTTAGCGGGGGGGCCCGACCAAGAGACCCAGTACTTC.

This clone came up once. J is TRBJ2-7 and V is TRBV6-5; D tentatively fits TRBD1 or TRBD2 (6 bases each). The ends were cut back, 8 bases at V and 2 bases at J, with 16 bases in the middle. This CDR3 is built from 14 residues. Germline V gives CDR1 MNHEY, CDR2 SVGAGI. CDR3 sequence (DNA): TGTGCCAGCGCCTTAGGGGGGACCACCTACGAGCAGTACTTC. This translates into CASALGGTTYEQYF.

This rearrangement joins TRBV20-1 to TRBJ2-1; D gene uncertain. The length of the CDR3 is 10 residues. Trimming took off 1 base at V and 9 bases at J, with 4 bases between the two ends. Germline V gene sequence: CDR1 DFQATT, CDR2 SNEGSKA (reference sequence). CDR3 nucleotide sequence: TGCAGTGCTAGAGCTACTGAGCAGTTCTTC. Protein sequence: CSARATEQFF.

Only one count was recorded for this clone. Other nucleotide sequences from this sample produce the same CDR3. The chain joins TRBV7-2 to TRBJ2-3; D uncertain. CDR3 length: 12 residues. The V gene lost 6 bases and the J gene lost 3 bases, with 7 bases spanning the gap. Germline lookup yields CDR1 SGHTA and CDR2 FQGNSA. The CDR3 sequence: CASSQSTDTQYF. CDR3 in DNA: TGTGCCAGCAGTCAGAGTACAGATACGCAGTATTTT.

As DNA, the CDR3 is TGTGCCAGCAGTTTATCGCGGCCAGCCGGCCAGCCCCAGCATTTT. Its translation: CASSLSRPAGQPQHF. The rearrangement uses TRBV27 and TRBJ1-5; D gene uncertain. Between the trimmed V and J ends, which lost 0 bases and 7 bases, there was a span of 13 bases. The CDR3 extends over 15 amino acids. Germline V CDR1 and CDR2: MNHEY, SMNVEV (reference sequence).

This clone was detected once. The rearrangement links TRBV5-6 to TRBJ2-4; the D is unclear. Germline V lookup: CDR1 SGHDT, CDR2 YYEEEE. The CDR3 runs 14 residues. The V end was cut by 2 bases, the J end by 0 bases, with 6 bases between. The DNA for the CDR3 is TGTGCCAGCAGCTTCGGGCTAGCCAAAAACATTCAGTACTTC. Amino acid sequence: CASSFGLAKNIQYF.

In DNA, the CDR3 is TGTGCCAGCGGATCTTTAGGCGGTACTGCGCAGTATTTT. It is translated as CASGSLGGTAQYF. The chain combines TRBV2 with TRBJ2-3, with D unresolved. The V end lost 8 bases, the J end lost 10 bases, and 19 bases lay between the germline ends. The CDR3 is 13 residues long. CDR1 is SNHLY, CDR2 FYNNEI, per germline.

This clone is a singleton in its sample. The CDR3 reads CASSLGDTTSTDTQYF. The DNA of the CDR3 is TGCGCCAGCAGCTTGGGGGACACTACTAGCACAGATACGCAGTATTTT. The rearrangement uses TRBV5-1 and TRBJ2-3, with a possible D match to TRBD1 (6 bases). The germline V gene has CDR1 SGHRS and CDR2 YFSETQ. The CDR3 consists of 16 residues. With 0 bases removed from V and 0 bases from J, the gap between germline ends came to 11 bases.

To note about this clone: Other DNA sequences from this sample encode an identical CDR3 as well. The chain carries TRBV11-2 and TRBJ2-3; D gene unclear. Germline lookup yields CDR1 SGHAT and CDR2 FQNNGV. Trimming removed 1 base at V and 0 bases at J, with 8 bases between. There are 15 residues in the CDR3. CDR3 sequence reads: CASSLAGFSTDTQYF. The CDR3 DNA sequence: TGTGCCAGCAGCTTAGCCGGCTTTAGCACAGATACGCAGTATTTT.

This chain links TRBV2 with TRBJ1-2; 9 nucleotides line up with TRBD1. Per the germline V gene, CDR1 is SNHLY and CDR2 is FYNNEI. The V and J ends lost 7 bases and 1 base, in that order; junction bases with no gene match: 4. The CDR3 length is 14 residues. CDR3 protein: CASNPDRGNYGYTF. CDR3 coding DNA: TGTGCCAGCAACCCGGACAGGGGTAACTATGGCTACACCTTC. The full variable domain, with the rest looked up from reference TRBV2 and TRBJ1-2, is EPEVTQTPSHQVTQMGQEVILRCVPISNHLYFYWYRQILGQKVEFLVSFYNNEISEKSEIFDDQFSVERPDGSNFTLKIRSTKLEDSAMYFCASNPDRGNYGYTFGSGTRLTVV.

With regard to this clone: In the same sample, other DNA sequences code for this CDR3. The V call is TRBV5-4, the J call TRBJ1-1; no reliable D call. Germline loops: CDR1 SGHNT, CDR2 YYREEE (reference sequence). V lost 0 bases and J 1 base, leaving 4 bases between the germline ends. The CDR3 runs to 13 residues. The CDR3 loop reads CASSLGSNTEAFF. As DNA, the CDR3 is TGTGCCAGCAGCTTGGGGTCGAACACTGAAGCTTTCTTT.

V gene TRBV9 combines with J gene TRBJ2-1; 11 nucleotides match TRBD2. Germline V gene lookup returns CDR1 SGDLS and CDR2 YYNGEE. V gave up 4 bases and J gave up 5 bases; unmatched junction bases: 5. The CDR3 covers 15 residues. The CDR3 spells CASSYGTSGHNEQFF. Here the CDR3 DNA reads TGTGCCAGCAGCTACGGGACTAGCGGCCACAATGAGCAGTTCTTC.

The chain uses TRBV30 and TRBJ1-2, with D tentatively TRBD1 (6 bases). The CDR3 totals 15 residues. CDR1 is GTSNPN, CDR2 SVGIG, per germline (reference sequence). V was clipped by 0 bases and J by 4 bases, with 15 bases between them. This chain's CDR3 is CAWSVSGQRLYGYTF. CDR3 nucleotides: TGTGCCTGGAGTGTCAGCGGACAGAGGCTCTATGGCTACACCTTC.

The genes are TRBV10-3 and TRBJ2-7; possible D gene TRBD1, 5 bases. There are 15 residues in the CDR3. Trimming left V 9 bases short and J 1 base short, with 19 bases between. Germline lookup yields CDR1 ENHRY and CDR2 SYGVKD. Here the CDR3 reads CAIGSTQDSSYEQYF. The CDR3 DNA sequence: TGTGCCATAGGCTCTACCCAAGACAGTTCCTACGAGCAGTACTTC.

The chain employs TRBV6-5 and TRBJ2-7; D tentatively fits TRBD1 or TRBD2 (5 bases each). The CDR3 extends over 13 amino acids. Trimming pared 6 bases from V and 4 bases from J, leaving 13 bases between. Germline lookup yields CDR1 MNHEY and CDR2 SVGAGI. The CDR3 spells CASRSAGSYEQYF. The CDR3, as DNA: TGTGCCAGCAGATCGGCAGGGAGTTACGAGCAGTACTTC.

The gene calls are TRBV10-3 and TRBJ1-6; D is perhaps TRBD1 (6 bases). Trimming pared 5 bases from V and 6 bases from J, leaving 14 bases between. Per the germline V gene, CDR1 is ENHRY and CDR2 is SYGVKD. The CDR3 runs 15 residues. The CDR3 loop is CAISFQGPGNSPLHF. For the CDR3, the DNA is TGTGCCATCAGTTTTCAGGGGCCTGGTAATTCACCCCTCCACTTT.

The genes are TRBV4-3 and TRBJ1-5; a possible D gene is TRBD1 (5 bases). CDR1 and CDR2 (germline): LGHNA, YSLEER. The CDR3 has 13 residues. Between the trimmed V and J ends, which lost 4 bases and 7 bases, there was a span of 11 bases. This CDR3 is CASSRDLRQPQHF. DNA of the CDR3: TGCGCCAGCAGCCGGGACCTCAGGCAGCCCCAGCATTTT.

This chain connects TRBV18 to TRBJ2-1; TRBD2 matches at 9 bases. V lost 0 bases to trimming and J lost 9 bases; unmatched junction nucleotides: 12. Germline values: CDR1 KGHSH, CDR2 LQKENI. The CDR3 contains 17 residues. For the CDR3, the DNA is TGTGCCAGCTCACCACCAGTTGGAGGCGGGAGGGCGGGTGAGCAGTTCTTC. It yields the protein CASSPPVGGGRAGEQFF.

The chain links TRBV11-2 to TRBJ1-6, with D hard to call. The V gene lost 2 bases and the J gene lost 4 bases, with 18 bases spanning the gap. Germline-derived CDR1 and CDR2 are SGHAT and FQNNGV. The CDR3 runs to 18 residues. The CDR3 here is CASSLLPVGYPYNSPLHF. CDR3 nucleotides: TGTGCCAGCAGCTTACTCCCAGTCGGCTACCCGTATAATTCACCCCTCCACTTT.

This clone was found a few times. J is TRBJ1-6 and V is TRBV30; no reliable D call. The CDR3 sequence is 14 residues long. Germline CDR1 is GTSNPN and CDR2 is SVGIG (reference sequence). Trimming shortened V by 0 bases and J by 6 bases, and 9 bases separated the two germline ends. DNA of the CDR3: TGTGCCTGGAGTGTACTGGTGGTTAATTCACCCCTCCACTTT. This codes for CAWSVLVVNSPLHF.

This clone has just a few counts. The chain couples TRBV11-2 to TRBJ2-5; D might be TRBD1 (6 bases). V shed 4 bases and J shed 1 base, with 10 bases lying between them. The CDR3 runs to 14 residues. Germline lookup yields CDR1 SGHAT and CDR2 FQNNGV. The CDR3 loop is CASSSGHLQETQYF. The CDR3 DNA sequence: TGTGCCAGCAGCTCGGGACACCTCCAAGAGACCCAGTACTTC.

The rearrangement uses TRBV9 and TRBJ2-5, with TRBD2 as a possible D gene (5 bases). This CDR3 contains 14 residues. Germline CDR1 reads SGDLS; CDR2 reads YYNGEE. Trimming removed 3 bases from V and 6 bases from J, with 15 bases in between. The CDR3 loop reads CASSDGITPKTQYF. Written as DNA, the CDR3 is TGTGCCAGCAGCGACGGGATTACCCCCAAGACCCAGTACTTC. Together with reference TRBV9 and TRBJ2-5, the CDR3 gives the full variable domain: DSGVTQTPKHLITATGQRVTLRCSPRSGDLSVYWYQQSLDQGLQFLIQYYNGEERAKGNILERFSAQQFPDLHSELNLSSLELGDSALYFCASSDGITPKTQYFGPGTRLLVL.

The chain links TRBV30 to TRBJ2-5; D perhaps matches TRBD1 (5 bases). Trimming took 0 bases from V and 5 from J, leaving 13 bases between them. The germline V gene encodes CDR1 GTSNPN and CDR2 SVGIG (reference sequence). CDR3 length equals 14 residues. CDR3 DNA: TGTGCCTGGAGTGTAGGGTCAGGGTGGGAGACCCAGTACTTC. Translating it yields CAWSVGSGWETQYF.

The rearrangement joins TRBV28 to TRBJ1-2, with 7 bases identical to TRBD1. The V segment lost 6 bases and the J segment 8 bases; nucleotides outside the gene matches: 15. The germline gives CDR1 MDHEN, CDR2 SYDVKM. This CDR3 comprises 15 residues. In DNA form, the CDR3 reads TGTGCCAGCAGAAAACCGGGACAGCGAACCGGGGGCTACACCTTC. This encodes CASRKPGQRTGGYTF.

The chain carries TRBV2 and TRBJ1-5, with D possibly matching TRBD1 (6 bases). Germline CDR1 is SNHLY and CDR2 is FYNNEI. This CDR3 is 15 amino acids long. V lost 4 bases and J lost 3, with 13 bases in between. The CDR3 nucleotides read TGTGCCAGCAGTGTTGGACAGCATCCCAATCAGCCCCAGCATTTT. Its protein product is CASSVGQHPNQPQHF.

The chain carries TRBV28 and TRBJ1-1; D possibly corresponds to TRBD1 (5 bases). The CDR3 has 17 residues. CDR1 is MDHEN, CDR2 SYDVKM, per germline. Trimming cost V 3 bases and J 1 base, with 18 bases left between them. CDR3 region: CASSFDGLREGNTEAFF. As DNA, the CDR3 is TGTGCCAGCAGTTTTGACGGACTCAGGGAGGGGAACACTGAAGCTTTCTTT.